This T cell receptor (beta chain) was observed in a study of blood T cell repertoires in COVID-19. Across the whole study: From T cells, B-cell-depleted T cells, or PBMCs came the material, which was cDNA or gDNA.

Germline CDR1 SNHLY, CDR2 FYNNEI. V was trimmed by 5 bases and J by 7 bases, leaving 15 bases between them. The CDR3 runs to 14 residues. Per the authors' pipeline: The authors estimated nucleated cell counts from reference gene primer amplification. Here immunoSEQ multiplex PCR was the method, and the copy in TCRdb shows in-frame clones only, minus some. V and J calls and clone size are as listed in that table; D and trimming were resolved from the DNA. The sample records more than 75,000 clones, around 85% being singletons. The gene calls are TRBV2 and TRBJ2-4; tentative D call: TRBD1 (5 bases). The source material was peripheral blood. The TCR comes from a man between 25 and 39 years old with acute or convalescent COVID-19. CDR3 region: CASSNGQGGNIQYF. In DNA form, the CDR3 reads TGTGCCAGCAGTAACGGGCAGGGCGGCAACATTCAGTACTTC.